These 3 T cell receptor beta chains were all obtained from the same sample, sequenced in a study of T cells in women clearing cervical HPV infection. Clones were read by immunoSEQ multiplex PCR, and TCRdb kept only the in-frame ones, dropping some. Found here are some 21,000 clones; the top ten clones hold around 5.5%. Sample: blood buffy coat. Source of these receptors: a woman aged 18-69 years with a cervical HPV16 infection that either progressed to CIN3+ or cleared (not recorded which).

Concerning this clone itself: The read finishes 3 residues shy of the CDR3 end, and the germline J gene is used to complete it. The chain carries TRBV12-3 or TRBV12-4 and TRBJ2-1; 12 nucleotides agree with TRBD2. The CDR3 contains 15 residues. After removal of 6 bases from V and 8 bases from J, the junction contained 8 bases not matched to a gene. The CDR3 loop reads CASRTSGSSSDEQFF. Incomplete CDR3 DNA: TGTGCCAGCAGGACTAGCGGGAGCAGTAGCGATGAG.

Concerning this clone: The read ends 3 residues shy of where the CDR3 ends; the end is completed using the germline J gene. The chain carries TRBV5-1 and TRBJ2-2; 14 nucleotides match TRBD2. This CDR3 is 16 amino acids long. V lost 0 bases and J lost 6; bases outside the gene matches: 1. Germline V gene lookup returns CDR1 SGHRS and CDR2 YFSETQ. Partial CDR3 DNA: TGCGCCAGCAGCTTGGGACTAGCGGGAGGGCCCGGGGAG. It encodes CASSLGLAGGPGE. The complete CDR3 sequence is CASSLGLAGGPGELFF.

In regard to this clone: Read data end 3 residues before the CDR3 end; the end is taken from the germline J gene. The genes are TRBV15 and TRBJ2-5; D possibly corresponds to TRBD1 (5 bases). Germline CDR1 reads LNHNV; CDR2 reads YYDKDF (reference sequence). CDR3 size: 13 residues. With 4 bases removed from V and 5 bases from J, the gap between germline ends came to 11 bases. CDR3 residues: CATSIQGQETQYF. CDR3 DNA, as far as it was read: TGTGCCACCAGCATTCAGGGTCAGGAGACC.